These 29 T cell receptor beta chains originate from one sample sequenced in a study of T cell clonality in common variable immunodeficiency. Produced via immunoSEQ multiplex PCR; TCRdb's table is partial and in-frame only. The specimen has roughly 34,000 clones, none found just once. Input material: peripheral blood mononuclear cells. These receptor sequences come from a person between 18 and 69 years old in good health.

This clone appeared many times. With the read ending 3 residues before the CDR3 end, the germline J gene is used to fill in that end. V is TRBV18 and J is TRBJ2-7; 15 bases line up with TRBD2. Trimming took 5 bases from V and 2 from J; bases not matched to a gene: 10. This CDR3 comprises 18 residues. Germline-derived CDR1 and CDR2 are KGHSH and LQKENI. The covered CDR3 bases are TGTGCCAGCTCATACGGACTAGCGGGAGGGCCGGCAACCTACGAG. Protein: CASSYGLAGGPATYE. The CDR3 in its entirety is CASSYGLAGGPATYEQYF.

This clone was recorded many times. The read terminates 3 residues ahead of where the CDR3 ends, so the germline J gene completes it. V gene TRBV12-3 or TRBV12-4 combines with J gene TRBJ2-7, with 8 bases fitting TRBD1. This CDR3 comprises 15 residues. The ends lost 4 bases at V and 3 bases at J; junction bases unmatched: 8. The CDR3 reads CASSYGLDRGYEQYF. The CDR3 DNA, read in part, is TGTGCCAGCAGTTACGGTCTAGACAGGGGCTACGAG.

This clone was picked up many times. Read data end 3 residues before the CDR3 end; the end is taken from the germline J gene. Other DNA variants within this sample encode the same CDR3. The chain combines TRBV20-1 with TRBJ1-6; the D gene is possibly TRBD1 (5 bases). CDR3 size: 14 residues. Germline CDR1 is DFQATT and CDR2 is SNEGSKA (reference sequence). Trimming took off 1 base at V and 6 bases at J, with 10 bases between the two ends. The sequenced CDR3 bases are TGCAGTGCTAGAGGAGCGGGACTTAATTCACCC. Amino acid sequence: CSARGAGLNSP. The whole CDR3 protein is CSARGAGLNSPLHF.

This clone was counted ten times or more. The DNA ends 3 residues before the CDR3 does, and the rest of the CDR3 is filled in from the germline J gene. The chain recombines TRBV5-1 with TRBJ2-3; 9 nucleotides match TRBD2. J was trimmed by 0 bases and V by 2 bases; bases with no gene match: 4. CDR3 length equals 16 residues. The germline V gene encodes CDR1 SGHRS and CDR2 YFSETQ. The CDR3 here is CASSLLAGGSTDTQYF. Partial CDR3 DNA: TGCGCCAGCAGCTTACTCGCGGGGGGGAGCACAGATACG.

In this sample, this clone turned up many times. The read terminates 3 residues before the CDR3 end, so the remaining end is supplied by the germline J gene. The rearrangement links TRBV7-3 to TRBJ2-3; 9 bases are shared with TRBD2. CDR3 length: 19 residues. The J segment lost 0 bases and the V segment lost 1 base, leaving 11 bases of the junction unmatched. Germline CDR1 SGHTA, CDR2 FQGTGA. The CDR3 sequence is CASSLIFGLAGHSTDTQYF. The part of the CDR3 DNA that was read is TGTGCCAGCAGCTTAATCTTCGGGCTAGCGGGACATAGCACAGATACG.

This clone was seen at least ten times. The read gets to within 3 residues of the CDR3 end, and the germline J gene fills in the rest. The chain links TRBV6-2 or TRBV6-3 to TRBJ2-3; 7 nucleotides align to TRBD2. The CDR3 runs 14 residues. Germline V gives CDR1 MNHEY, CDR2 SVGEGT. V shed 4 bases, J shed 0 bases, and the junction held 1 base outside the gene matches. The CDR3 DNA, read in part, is TGTGCCAGCAGTTGGGGACTAAGCACAGATACG. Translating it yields CASSWGLSTDT. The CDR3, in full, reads CASSWGLSTDTQYF.

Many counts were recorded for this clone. CDR3 sequence reads: CASSYGGGNYEQYF. CDR3 bases read: TGTGCCAGCAGCTACGGGGGGGGTAACTACGAG. V usage is TRBV7-9 and J usage is TRBJ2-7; TRBD2 matches at 8 bases. The sequenced fragment ends 3 residues before the CDR3 boundary, so the rest is inferred from the germline J gene. This CDR3 comprises 14 residues. Looked up from germline, CDR1 is SEHNR and CDR2 is FQNEAQ (reference sequence). J lost 3 bases, V lost 4 bases, and 5 bases had no gene match.

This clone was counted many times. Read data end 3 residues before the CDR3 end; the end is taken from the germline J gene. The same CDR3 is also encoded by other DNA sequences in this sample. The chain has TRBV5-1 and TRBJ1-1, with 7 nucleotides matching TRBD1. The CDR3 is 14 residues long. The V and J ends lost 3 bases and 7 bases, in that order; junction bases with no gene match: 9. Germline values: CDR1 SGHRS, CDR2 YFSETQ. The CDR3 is CASSSGQASNEAFF. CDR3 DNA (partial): TGCGCCAGCAGCTCTGGACAGGCTTCCAATGAA.

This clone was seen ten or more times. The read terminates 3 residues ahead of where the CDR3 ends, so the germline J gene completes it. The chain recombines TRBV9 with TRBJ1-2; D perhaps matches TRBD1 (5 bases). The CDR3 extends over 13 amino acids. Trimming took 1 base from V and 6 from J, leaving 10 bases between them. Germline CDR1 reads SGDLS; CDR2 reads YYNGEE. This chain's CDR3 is CASSVMSGNGYTF. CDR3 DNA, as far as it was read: TGTGCCAGCAGCGTAATGTCAGGGAATGGC.

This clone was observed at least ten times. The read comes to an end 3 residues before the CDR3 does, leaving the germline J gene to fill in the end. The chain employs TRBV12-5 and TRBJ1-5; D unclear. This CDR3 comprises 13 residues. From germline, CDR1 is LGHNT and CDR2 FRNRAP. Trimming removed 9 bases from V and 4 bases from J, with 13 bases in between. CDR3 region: CASRAGENQPQHF. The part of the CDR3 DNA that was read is TGTGCTAGCCGAGCCGGGGAAAATCAGCCC.

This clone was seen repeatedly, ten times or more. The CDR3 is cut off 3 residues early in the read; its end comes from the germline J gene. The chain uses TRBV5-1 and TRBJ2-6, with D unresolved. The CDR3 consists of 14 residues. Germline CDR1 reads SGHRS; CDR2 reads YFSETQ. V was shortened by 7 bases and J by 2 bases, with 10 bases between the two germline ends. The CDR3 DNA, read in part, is TGCGCCAGCCAATATACGGCTGGGGCCAACGTC. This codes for CASQYTAGANV. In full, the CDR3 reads CASQYTAGANVLTF.

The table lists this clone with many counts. The CDR3 loop reads CASSGFRFTGELFF. The part of the CDR3 DNA that was read is TGTGCCAGCAGTGGTTTCAGGTTTACCGGGGAG. The rearrangement joins TRBV2 to TRBJ2-2; D gene uncertain. The sequenced fragment ends 3 residues before the CDR3 boundary, so the rest is inferred from the germline J gene. In germline, CDR1 is SNHLY, CDR2 FYNNEI. This CDR3 is 14 amino acids long. Deletions cut 4 bases from V and 5 bases from J, with 11 bases between. The variable domain in full, completed from reference TRBV2 and TRBJ2-2, reads EPEVTQTPSHQVTQMGQEVILRCVPISNHLYFYWYRQILGQKVEFLVSFYNNEISEKSEIFDDQFSVERPDGSNFTLKIRSTKLEDSAMYFCASSGFRFTGELFFGEGSRLTVL.

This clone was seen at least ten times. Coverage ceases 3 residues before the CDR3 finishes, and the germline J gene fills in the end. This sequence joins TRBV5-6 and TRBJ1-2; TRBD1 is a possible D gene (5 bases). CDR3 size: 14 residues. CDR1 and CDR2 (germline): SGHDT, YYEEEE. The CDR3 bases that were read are TGTGCCAGCAGCTTTTTCGGACAAACTGGCGGC. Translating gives CASSFFGQTGG. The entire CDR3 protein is CASSFFGQTGGYTF.

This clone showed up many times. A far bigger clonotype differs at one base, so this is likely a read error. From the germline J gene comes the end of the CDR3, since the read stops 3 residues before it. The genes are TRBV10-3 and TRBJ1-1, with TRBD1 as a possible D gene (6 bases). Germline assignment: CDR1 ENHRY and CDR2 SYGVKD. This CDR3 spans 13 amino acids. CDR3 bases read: TGTGCCATCAGTAACTACGGGACAAAAGAA. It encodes CAISNYGTKE. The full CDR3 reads CAISNYGTKEAFF.

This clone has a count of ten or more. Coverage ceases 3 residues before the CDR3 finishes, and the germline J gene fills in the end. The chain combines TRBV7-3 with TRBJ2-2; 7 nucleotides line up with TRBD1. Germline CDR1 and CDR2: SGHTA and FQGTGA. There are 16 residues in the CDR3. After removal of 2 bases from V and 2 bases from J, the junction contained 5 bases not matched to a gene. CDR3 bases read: TGTGCCAGCAGCTTAGGCACAGGGGTAAACACCGGGGAG. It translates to CASSLGTGVNTGE. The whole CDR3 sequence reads CASSLGTGVNTGELFF.

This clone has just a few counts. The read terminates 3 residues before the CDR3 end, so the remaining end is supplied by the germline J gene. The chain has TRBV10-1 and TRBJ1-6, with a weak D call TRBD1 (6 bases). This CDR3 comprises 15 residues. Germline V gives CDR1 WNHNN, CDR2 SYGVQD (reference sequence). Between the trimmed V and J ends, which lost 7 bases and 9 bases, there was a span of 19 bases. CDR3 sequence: CASTLPGQGISPLHF. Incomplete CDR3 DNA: TGCGCCAGCACCTTGCCAGGGCAGGGGATTTCACCC.

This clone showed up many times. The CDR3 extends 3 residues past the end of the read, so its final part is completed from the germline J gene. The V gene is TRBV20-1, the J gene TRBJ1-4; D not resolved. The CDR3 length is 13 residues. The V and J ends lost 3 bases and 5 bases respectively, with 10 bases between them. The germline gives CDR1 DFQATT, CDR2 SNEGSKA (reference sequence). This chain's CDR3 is CSASGSSNEKLFF. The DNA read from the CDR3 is TGCAGTGCTAGCGGGTCCTCGAATGAAAAA.

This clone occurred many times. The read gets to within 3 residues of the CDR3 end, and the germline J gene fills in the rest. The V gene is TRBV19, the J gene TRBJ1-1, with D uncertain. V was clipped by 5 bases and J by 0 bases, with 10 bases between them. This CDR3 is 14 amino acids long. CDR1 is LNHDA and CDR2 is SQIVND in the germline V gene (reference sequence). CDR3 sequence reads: CASSRRVLNTEAFF. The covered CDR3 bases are TGTGCCAGTAGTCGTCGGGTGCTGAACACTGAA.

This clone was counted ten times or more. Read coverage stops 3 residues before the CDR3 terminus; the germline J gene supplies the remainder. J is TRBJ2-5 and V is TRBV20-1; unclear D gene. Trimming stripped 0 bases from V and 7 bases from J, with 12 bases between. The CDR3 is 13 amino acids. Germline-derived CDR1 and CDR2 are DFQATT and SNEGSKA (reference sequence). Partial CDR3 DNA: TGCAGTGCTAGAGATCGACTCCTGGGGACC. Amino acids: CSARDRLLGT. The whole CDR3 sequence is CSARDRLLGTQYF.

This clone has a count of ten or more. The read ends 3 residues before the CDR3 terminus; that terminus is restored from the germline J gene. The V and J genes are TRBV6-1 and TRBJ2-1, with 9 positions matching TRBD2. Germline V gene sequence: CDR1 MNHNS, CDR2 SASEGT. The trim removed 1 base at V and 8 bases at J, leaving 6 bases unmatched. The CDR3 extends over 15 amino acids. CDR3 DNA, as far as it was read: TGTGCCAGCAGTGAAGAGGGCGGGGGGGCCTATGAG. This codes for CASSEEGGGAYE. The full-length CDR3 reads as CASSEEGGGAYEQFF.

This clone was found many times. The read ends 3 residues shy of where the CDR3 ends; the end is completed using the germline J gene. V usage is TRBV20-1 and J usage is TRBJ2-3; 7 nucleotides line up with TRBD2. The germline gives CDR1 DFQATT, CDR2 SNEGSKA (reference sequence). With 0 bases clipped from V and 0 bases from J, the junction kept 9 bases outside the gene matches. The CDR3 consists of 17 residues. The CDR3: CSARDPRGSGSTDTQYF. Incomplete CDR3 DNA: TGCAGTGCTAGAGATCCGAGGGGTAGCGGGAGCACAGATACG.

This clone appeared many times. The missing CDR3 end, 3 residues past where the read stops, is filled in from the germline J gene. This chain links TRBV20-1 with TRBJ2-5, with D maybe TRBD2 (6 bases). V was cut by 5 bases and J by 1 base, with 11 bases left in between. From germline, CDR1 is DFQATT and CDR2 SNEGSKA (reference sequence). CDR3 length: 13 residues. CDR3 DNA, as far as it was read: TGCAGTGCTCCTGGGGGGTTCCAAGAGACC. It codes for CSAPGGFQET. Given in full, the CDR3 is CSAPGGFQETQYF.

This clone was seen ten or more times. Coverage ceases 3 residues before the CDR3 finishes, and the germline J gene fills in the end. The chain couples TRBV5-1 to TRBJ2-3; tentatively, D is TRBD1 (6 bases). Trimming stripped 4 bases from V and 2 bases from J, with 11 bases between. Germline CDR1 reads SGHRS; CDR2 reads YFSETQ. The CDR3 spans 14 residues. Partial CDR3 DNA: TGCGCCAGCAGCCCAGGGGCAGACACAGATACG. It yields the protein CASSPGADTDT. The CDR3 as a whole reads CASSPGADTDTQYF.

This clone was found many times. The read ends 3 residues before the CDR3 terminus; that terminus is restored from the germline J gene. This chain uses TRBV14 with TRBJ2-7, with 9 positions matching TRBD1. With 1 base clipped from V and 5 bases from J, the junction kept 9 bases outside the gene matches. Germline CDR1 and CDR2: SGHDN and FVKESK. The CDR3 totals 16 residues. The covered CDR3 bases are TGTGCCAGCAGCCAAGCAGTGGACAGGGGTTTCGACGAG. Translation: CASSQAVDRGFDE. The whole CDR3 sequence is CASSQAVDRGFDEQYF.

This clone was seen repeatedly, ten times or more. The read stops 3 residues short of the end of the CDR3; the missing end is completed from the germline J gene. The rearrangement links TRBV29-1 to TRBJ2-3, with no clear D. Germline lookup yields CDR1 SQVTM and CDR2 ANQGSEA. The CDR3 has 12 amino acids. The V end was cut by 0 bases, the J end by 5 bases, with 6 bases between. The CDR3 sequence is CSVEELIDTQYF. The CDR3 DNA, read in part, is TGCAGCGTTGAAGAGTTAATAGATACG.

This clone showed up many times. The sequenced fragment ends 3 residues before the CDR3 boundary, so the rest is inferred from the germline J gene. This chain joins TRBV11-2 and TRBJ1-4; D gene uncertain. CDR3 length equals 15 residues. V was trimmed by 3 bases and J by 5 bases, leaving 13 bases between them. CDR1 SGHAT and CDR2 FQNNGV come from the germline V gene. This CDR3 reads CASSLPLGYNEKLFF. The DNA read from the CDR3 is TGTGCCAGCAGCTTGCCGCTCGGTTACAATGAAAAA.

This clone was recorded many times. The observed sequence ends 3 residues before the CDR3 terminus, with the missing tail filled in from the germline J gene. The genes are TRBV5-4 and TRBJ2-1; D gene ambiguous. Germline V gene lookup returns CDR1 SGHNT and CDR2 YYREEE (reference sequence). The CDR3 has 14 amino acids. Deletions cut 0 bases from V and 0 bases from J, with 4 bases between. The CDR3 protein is CASSLEYSYNEQFF. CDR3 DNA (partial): TGTGCCAGCAGCTTGGAATACTCCTACAATGAG.

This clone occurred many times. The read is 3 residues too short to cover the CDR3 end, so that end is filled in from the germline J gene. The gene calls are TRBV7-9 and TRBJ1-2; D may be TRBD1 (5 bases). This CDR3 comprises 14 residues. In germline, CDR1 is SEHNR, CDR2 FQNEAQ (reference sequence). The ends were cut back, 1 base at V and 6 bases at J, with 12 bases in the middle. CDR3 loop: CASSLGQGKNGYTF. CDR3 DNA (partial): TGTGCCAGCAGCTTAGGCCAGGGCAAAAATGGC.

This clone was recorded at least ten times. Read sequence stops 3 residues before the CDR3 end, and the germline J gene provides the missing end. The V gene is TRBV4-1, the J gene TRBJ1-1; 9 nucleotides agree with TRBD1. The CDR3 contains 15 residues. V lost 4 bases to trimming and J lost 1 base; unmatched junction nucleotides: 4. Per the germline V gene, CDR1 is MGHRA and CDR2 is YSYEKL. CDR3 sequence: CASSPWTGENTEAFF. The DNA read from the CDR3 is TGCGCCAGCAGCCCGTGGACAGGGGAGAACACTGAA.